This T cell receptor (beta chain) appears in the sequencing data of a study of T-cell memory formation after mild COVID-19. This clonotype was detected only a few times. From the 5' RACE reads, TCRdb called clonotypes with MiXCR, one entry per CDR3 protein. Of 550,000 to 700,000 distinct CDR3 sequences listed, approximately 15% were seen once; the top ten hold 8.1%. Germline loops: CDR1 LGHNA, CDR2 YNFKEQ. This CDR3 is built from 15 residues. The V gene lost 1 base and the J gene lost 1 base, with 10 bases spanning the gap. The chain joins TRBV4-2 to TRBJ2-5, with D unresolved. This clonotype originated in an adult woman who had mild COVID-19 (a few samples of this study predate the infection). Cell type and time point are not known. Input material: PBMCs or a T cell subset sorted from them (not recorded which). In DNA, the CDR3 is TGTGCCAGCAGCCAAGGGCCCAGCAGCCAAGAGACCCAGTACTTC. Translation: CASSQGPSSQETQYF.